This T cell receptor beta chain is from a study of blood T cells in healthy people across ages. CDR3 length: 16 residues. CDR1 is SGHTA, CDR2 FQGNSA, per germline. The V segment lost 5 bases and the J segment 4 bases; nucleotides outside the gene matches: 11. Using a J-beta primer mix together with a sample-barcoded 5' primer, a second PCR was run for roughly 7 to 11 cycles. Via MiXCR, TCRdb re-called the 5' RACE reads, giving one row per CDR3 protein. The sample consists of about a million distinct CDR3 sequences, just over 50% of them appearing once. The V call is TRBV7-2, the J call TRBJ2-3; 8 bases map to TRBD2. The TCR comes from a woman aged 55-70 years in good health. The sequencing input was blood. The CDR3 here is CASSPPGTRSADTQYF. CDR3 in DNA: TGTGCCAGCAGCCCCCCCGGGACTAGGTCGGCAGATACGCAGTATTTT.